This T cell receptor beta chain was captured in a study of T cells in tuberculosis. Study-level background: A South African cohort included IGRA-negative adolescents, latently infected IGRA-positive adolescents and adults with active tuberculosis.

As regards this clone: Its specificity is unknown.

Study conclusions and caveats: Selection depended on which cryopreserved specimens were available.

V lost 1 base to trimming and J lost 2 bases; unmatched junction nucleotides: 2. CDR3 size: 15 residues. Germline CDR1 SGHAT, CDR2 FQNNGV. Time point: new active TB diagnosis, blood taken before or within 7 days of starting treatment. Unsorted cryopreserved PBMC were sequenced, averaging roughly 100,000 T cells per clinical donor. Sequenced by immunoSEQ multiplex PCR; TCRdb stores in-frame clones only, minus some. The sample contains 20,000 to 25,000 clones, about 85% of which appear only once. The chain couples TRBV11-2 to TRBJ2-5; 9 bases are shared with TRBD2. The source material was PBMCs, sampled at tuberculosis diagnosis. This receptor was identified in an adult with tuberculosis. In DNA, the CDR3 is TGTGCCAGCAGCTTAGCGCTAGCGGGGCAAGAGACCCAGTACTTC. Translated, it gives CASSLALAGQETQYF.